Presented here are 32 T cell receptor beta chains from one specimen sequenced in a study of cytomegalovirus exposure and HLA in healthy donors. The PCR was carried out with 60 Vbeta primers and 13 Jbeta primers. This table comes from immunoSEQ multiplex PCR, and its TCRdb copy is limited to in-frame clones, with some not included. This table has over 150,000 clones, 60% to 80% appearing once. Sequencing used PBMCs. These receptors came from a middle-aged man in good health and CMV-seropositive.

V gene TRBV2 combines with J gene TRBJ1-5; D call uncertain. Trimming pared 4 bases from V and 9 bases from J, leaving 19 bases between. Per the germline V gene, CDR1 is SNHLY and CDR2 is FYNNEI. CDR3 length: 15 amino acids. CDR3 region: CASSVEGVPTWPQHF. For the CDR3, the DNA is TGTGCCAGCAGTGTGGAAGGAGTCCCTACGTGGCCCCAGCATTTT.

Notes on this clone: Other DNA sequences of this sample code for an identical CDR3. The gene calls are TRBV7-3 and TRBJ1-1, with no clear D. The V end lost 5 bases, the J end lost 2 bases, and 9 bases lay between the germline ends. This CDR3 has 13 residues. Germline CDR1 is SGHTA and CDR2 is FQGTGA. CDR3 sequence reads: CASSPGSNTEAFF. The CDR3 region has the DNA TGTGCCAGCAGCCCCGGGTCAAACACTGAAGCTTTCTTT. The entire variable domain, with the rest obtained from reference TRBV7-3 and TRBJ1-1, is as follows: GAGVSQTPSNKVTEKGKYVELRCDPISGHTALYWYRQSLGQGPEFLIYFQGTGAADDSGLPNDRFFAVRPEGSVSTLKIQRTERGDSAVYLCASSPGSNTEAFFGQGTRLTVV.

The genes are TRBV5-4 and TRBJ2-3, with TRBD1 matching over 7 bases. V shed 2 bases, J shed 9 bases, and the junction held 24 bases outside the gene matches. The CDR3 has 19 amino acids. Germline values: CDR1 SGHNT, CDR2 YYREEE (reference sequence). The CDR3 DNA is TGTGCCAGCAGCTTACAGGGGCGAATCCCACGTCGTTTCTTTGGGACGCAGTATTTT. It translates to CASSLQGRIPRRFFGTQYF.

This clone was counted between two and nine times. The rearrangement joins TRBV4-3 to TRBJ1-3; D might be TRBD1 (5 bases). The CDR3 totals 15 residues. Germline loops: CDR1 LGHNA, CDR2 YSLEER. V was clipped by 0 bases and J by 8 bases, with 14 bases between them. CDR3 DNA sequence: TGCGCCAGCAGCCAAGAAGGGGCGCGGGGGGACACCATATATTTT. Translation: CASSQEGARGDTIYF.

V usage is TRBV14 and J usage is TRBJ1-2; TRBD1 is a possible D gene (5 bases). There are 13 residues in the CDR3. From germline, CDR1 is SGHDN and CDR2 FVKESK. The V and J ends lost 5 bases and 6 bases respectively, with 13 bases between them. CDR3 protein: CASSYMGGDGYTF. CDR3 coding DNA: TGTGCCAGCAGCTATATGGGGGGGGATGGCTACACCTTC.

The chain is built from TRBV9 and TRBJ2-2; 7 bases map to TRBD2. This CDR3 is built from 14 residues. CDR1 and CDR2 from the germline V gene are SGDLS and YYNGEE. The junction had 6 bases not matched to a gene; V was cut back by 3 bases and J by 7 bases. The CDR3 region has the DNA TGTGCCAGCAGCGCCGGACTAGAGGACGGGGAGCTGTTTTTT. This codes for CASSAGLEDGELFF.

In nucleotides, the CDR3 is TGTGCCACCAGTTCCTGGGCGGAAGCTTTCTTT. Amino acid sequence: CATSSWAEAFF. The chain employs TRBV15 and TRBJ1-1; D gene uncertain. The germline gives CDR1 LNHNV, CDR2 YYDKDF (reference sequence). The CDR3 loop spans 11 amino acids. Trimming shortened V by 6 bases and J by 8 bases, and 10 bases separated the two germline ends.

The chain's CDR3 is CASSILPGYFTGELFF. The CDR3 DNA follows: TGTGCCAGTAGTATTCTGCCAGGGTATTTCACCGGGGAGCTGTTTTTT. The chain joins TRBV19 to TRBJ2-2, with D perhaps TRBD1 (5 bases). This CDR3 region has 16 residues. In germline, CDR1 is LNHDA, CDR2 SQIVND (reference sequence). Between the trimmed V and J ends, which lost 3 bases and 4 bases, there was a span of 15 bases.

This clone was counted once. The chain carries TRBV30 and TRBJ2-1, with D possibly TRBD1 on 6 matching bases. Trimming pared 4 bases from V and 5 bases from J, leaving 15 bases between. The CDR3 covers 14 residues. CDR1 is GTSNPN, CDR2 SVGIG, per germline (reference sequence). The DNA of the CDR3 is TGTGCCTGGAACCCGGGACACTCAGACAATGAGCAGTTCTTC. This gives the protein CAWNPGHSDNEQFF. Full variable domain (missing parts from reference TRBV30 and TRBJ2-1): SQTIHQWPATLVQPVGSPLSLECTVEGTSNPNLYWYRQAAGRGLQLLFYSVGIGQISSEVPQNLSASRPQDRQFILSSKKLLLSDSGFYLCAWNPGHSDNEQFFGPGTRLTVL.

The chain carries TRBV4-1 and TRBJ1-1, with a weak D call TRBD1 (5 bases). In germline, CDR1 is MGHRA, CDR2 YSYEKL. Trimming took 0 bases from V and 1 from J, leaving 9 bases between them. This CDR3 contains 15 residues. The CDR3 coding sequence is TGCGCCAGCAGCCAAGATACCCAGGGGAACACTGAAGCTTTCTTT. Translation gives CASSQDTQGNTEAFF.

DNA of the CDR3: TGCGCCAGCAGCCAAGAGATCCGGGAACGATATAATTCACCCCTCCACTTT. Amino acid sequence: CASSQEIRERYNSPLHF. This chain joins TRBV4-3 and TRBJ1-6; D is ambiguous. Germline assignment: CDR1 LGHNA and CDR2 YSLEER. This CDR3 has 17 residues. V lost 0 bases, J lost 4 bases, and 13 bases lay in between.

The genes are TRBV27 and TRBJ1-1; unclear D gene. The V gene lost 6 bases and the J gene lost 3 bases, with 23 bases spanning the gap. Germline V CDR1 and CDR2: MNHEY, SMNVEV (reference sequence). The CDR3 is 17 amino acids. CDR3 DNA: TGTGCCAGCAGCTTAGCTTTTAGAGCGAGGTCGGACACTGAAGCTTTCTTT. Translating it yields CASSLAFRARSDTEAFF.

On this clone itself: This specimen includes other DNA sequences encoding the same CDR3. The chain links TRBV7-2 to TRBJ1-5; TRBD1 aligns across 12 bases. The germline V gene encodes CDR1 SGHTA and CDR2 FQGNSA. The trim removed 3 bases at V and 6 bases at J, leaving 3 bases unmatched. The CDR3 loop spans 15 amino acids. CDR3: CASSFGTGGFQPQHF. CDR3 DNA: TGTGCCAGCAGCTTTGGGACAGGGGGCTTTCAGCCCCAGCATTTT.

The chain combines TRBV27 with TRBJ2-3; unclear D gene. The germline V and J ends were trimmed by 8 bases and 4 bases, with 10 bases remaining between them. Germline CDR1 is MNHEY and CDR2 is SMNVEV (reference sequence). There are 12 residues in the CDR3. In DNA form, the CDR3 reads TGTGCCAGCGCCCGAGGCGCAGATACGCAGTATTTT. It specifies CASARGADTQYF.

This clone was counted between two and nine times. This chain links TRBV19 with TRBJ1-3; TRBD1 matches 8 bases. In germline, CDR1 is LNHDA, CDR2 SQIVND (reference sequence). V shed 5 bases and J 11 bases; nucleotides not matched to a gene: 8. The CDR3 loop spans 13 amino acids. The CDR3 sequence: CASSATGVLSIYF. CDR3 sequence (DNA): TGTGCCAGTAGTGCGACAGGGGTTCTCTCCATATATTTT.

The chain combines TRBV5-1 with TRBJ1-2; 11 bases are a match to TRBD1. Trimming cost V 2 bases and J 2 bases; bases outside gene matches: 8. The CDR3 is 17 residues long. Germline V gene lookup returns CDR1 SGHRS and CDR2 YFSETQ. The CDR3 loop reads CASSFRTGGLGNYGYTF. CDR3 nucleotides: TGCGCCAGCAGCTTCCGGACAGGGGGCTTGGGGAACTATGGCTACACCTTC.

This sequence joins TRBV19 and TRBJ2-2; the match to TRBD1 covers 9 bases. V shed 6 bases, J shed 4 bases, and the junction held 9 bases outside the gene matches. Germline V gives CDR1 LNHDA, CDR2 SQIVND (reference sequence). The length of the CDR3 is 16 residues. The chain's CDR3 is CASSPRQGEGTGELFF. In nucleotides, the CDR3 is TGTGCCAGTAGCCCAAGACAGGGGGAGGGCACCGGGGAGCTGTTTTTT. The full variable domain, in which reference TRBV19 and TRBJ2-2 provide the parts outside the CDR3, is DGGITQSPKYLFRKEGQNVTLSCEQNLNHDAMYWYRQDPGQGLRLIYYSQIVNDFQKGDIAEGYSVSREKKESFPLTVTSAQKNPTAFYLCASSPRQGEGTGELFFGEGSRLTVL.

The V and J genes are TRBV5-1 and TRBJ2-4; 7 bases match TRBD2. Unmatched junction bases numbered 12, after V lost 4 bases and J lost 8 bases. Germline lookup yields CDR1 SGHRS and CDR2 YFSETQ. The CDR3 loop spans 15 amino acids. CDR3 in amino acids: CASSAVAGASDIQYF. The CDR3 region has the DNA TGCGCCAGCAGCGCGGTGGCGGGAGCTTCGGACATTCAGTACTTC.

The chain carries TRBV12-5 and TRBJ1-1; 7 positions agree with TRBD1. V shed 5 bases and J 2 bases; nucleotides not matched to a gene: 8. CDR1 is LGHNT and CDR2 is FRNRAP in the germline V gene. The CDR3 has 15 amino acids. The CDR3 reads CASGTPTGSNTEAFF. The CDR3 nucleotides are TGTGCTAGTGGTACCCCGACAGGGTCTAACACTGAAGCTTTCTTT.

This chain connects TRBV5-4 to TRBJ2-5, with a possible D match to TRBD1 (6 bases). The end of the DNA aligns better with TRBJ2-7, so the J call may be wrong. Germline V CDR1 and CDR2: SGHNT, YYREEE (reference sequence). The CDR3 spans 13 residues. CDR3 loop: CAVWGQGSHEQYF. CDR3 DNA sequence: TGTGCCGTCTGGGGGCAGGGTAGTCACGAGCAGTACTTC.

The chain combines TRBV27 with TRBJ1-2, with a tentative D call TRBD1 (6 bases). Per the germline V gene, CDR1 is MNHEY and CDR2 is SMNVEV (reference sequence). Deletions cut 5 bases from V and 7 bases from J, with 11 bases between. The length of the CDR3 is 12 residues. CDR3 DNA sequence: TGTGCCAGCAGTGCCGCGACAGGTGGCTACACCTTC. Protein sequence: CASSAATGGYTF.

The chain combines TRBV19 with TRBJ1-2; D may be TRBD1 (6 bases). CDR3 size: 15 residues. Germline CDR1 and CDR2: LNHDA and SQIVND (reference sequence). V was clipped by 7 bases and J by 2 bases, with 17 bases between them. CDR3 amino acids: CASTVTGPLNYGYTF. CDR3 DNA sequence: TGTGCCAGTACCGTGACAGGACCCCTGAACTATGGCTACACCTTC.

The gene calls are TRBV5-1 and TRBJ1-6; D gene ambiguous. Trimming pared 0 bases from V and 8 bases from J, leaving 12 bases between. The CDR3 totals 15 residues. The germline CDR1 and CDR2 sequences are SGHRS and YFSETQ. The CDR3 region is CASSLDSGSYSPLHF. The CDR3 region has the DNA TGCGCCAGCAGCTTGGATTCGGGTTCCTATTCACCCCTCCACTTT.

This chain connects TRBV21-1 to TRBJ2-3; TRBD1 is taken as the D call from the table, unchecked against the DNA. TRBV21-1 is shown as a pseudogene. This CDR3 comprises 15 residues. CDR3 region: CASCSGTGSTDTQYF. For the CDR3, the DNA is TGTGCCAGCTGCTCCGGGACAGGGAGCACAGATACGCAGTATTTT.

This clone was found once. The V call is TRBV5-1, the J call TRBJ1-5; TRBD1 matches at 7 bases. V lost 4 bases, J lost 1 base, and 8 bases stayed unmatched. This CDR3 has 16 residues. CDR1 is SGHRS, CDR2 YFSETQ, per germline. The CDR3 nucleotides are TGCGCCAGCAGCCCTGGCGGGACAGAGAGCAATCAGCCCCAGCATTTT. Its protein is CASSPGGTESNQPQHF. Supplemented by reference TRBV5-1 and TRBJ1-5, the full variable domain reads KAGVTQTPRYLIKTRGQQVTLSCSPISGHRSVSWYQQTPGQGLQFLFEYFSETQRNKGNFPGRFSGRQFSNSRSEMNVSTLELGDSALYLCASSPGGTESNQPQHFGDGTRLSIL.

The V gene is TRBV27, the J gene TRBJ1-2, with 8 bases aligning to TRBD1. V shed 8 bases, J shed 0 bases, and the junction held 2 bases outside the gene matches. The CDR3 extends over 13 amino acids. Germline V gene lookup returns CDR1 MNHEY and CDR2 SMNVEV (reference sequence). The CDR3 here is CASGQGSNYGYTF. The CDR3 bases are TGTGCCAGCGGACAGGGATCTAACTATGGCTACACCTTC.

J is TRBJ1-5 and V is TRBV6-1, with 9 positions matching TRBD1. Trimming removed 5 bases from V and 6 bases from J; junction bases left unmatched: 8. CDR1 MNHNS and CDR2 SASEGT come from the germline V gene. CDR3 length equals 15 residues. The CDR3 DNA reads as TGTGCCAGCAGTCCAAGGAGGACAGGGGCTCAGCCCCAGCATTTT. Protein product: CASSPRRTGAQPQHF.

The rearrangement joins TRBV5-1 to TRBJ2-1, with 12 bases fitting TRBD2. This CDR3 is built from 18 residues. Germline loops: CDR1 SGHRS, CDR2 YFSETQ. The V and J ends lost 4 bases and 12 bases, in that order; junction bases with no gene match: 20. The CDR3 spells CASSTNTRTSGGTYRQFF. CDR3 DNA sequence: TGCGCCAGCAGCACTAACACTCGTACTAGCGGGGGGACCTACAGGCAGTTCTTC. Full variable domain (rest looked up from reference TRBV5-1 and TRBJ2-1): KAGVTQTPRYLIKTRGQQVTLSCSPISGHRSVSWYQQTPGQGLQFLFEYFSETQRNKGNFPGRFSGRQFSNSRSEMNVSTLELGDSALYLCASSTNTRTSGGTYRQFFGPGTRLTVL.

CDR3 residues: CASSEFQGVNSPLHF. DNA of the CDR3: TGTGCCAGCAGTGAATTTCAGGGGGTCAATTCACCCCTCCACTTT. The rearrangement links TRBV25-1 to TRBJ1-6; TRBD1 matches at 7 bases. There are 15 residues in the CDR3. Germline values: CDR1 MGHDK, CDR2 SYGVNS. After removal of 1 base from V and 7 bases from J, the junction contained 4 bases not matched to a gene.

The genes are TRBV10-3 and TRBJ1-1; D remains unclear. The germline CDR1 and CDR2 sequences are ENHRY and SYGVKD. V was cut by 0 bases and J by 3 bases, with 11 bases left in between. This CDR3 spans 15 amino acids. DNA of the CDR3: TGTGCCATCAGTGAGTCGGGCGGGCCTTACACTGAAGCTTTCTTT. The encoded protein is CAISESGGPYTEAFF.

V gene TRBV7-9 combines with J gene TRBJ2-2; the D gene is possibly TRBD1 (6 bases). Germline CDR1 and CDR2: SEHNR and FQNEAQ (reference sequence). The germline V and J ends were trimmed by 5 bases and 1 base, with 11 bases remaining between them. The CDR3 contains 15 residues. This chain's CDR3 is CASSQGQGNTGELFF. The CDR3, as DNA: TGTGCCAGCAGCCAGGGGCAGGGGAACACCGGGGAGCTGTTTTTT.

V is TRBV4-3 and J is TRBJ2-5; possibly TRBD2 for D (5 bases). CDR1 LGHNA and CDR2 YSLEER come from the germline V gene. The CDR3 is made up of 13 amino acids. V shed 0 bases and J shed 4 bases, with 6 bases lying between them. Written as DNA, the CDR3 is TGCGCCAGCAGCCAAGATGGAGGAGAGACCCAGTACTTC. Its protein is CASSQDGGETQYF.